These T cell receptor beta chains were read from a single sample in a study of T cells in Graves' hyperthyroidism and ophthalmopathy. TCRdb called the multiplex PCR reads again in MiXCR, with one record for every CDR3 protein. This table has 530,000 or so distinct CDR3 sequences, approximately 25% appearing once. The sequenced material came from blood. The source is a woman aged 30 to 39 with Graves' ophthalmopathy. The CDR3 runs from the conserved cysteine through the conserved F or W. Fields, in order: J gene, V gene, clone size, D gene, CDR3 protein, CDR3 DNA. D genes are given only for firm matches. The size field is filled for only some rows; it gives once, few, many or a size class.

TRBJ2-5	TRBV4-1	many	-	CASSQVGTQETQYF	TGCGCCAGCAGCCAAGTGGGGACCCAAGAGACCCAGTACTTC
TRBJ1-1	TRBV4-2	many	TRBD1	CASSPRTGGANEAFF	TGTGCCAGCAGCCCCCGGACAGGCGGTGCCAATGAAGCTTTCTTT
TRBJ2-7	TRBV5-1	-	TRBD1	CASRRRTGQVNEQYF	TGCGCCAGCAGGAGGAGGACAGGGCAAGTAAACGAGCAGTACTTC
TRBJ2-7	TRBV4-1	few	-	CASSQDWWNEQYF	TGCGCCAGCAGCCAAGATTGGTGGAACGAGCAGTACTTC
TRBJ1-1	TRBV2	many	-	CAIATALSGEAFF	TGTGCCATAGCTACAGCATTAAGTGGTGAAGCTTTCTTT
TRBJ2-4	TRBV20-1	-	-	CSASDWIDKNIKYF	TGCAGTGCTTCGGACTGGATCGACAAAAACATTAAGTACTTC
TRBJ2-7	TRBV12-3/TRBV12-4	-	-	CASNHGTYEQYF	TGTGCCAGCAACCACGGAACCTACGAGCAGTACTTC
TRBJ2-5	TRBV5-6	many	-	CASSFSGSGETQYF	TGTGCCAGCAGCTTCTCAGGGTCGGGGGAGACCCAGTACTTC
TRBJ1-1	TRBV28	-	-	CASDVAMNTEAFF	TGTGCCAGCGACGTGGCCATGAACACTGAAGCTTTCTTT
TRBJ2-5	TRBV2	many	TRBD1	CASTEWGQYQETQYF	TGTGCCAGCACCGAATGGGGACAGTACCAAGAGACCCAGTACTTC
TRBJ1-1	TRBV6-1	many	TRBD1	CASSPGQGFMNTEAFF	TGTGCCAGCAGCCCGGGACAGGGGTTTATGAACACTGAAGCTTTCTTT
TRBJ2-1	TRBV2	few	-	CASSELSVTNEQFF	TGTGCCAGCAGTGAATTGTCGGTCACCAATGAGCAGTTCTTC
TRBJ1-2	TRBV12-3/TRBV12-4	-	TRBD1	CASKDRGDYGYTF	TGTGCCAGCAAGGACAGGGGCGACTATGGCTACACCTTC
TRBJ2-5	TRBV6-1	few	TRBD1	CASSPGGVETQYF	TGTGCCAGCAGTCCAGGGGGCGTAGAGACCCAGTACTTC
TRBJ2-7	TRBV20-1	-	-	CSASGMIPTGSYEQYF	TGCAGTGCTAGTGGGATGATCCCTACAGGGAGCTACGAGCAGTACTTC
TRBJ1-6	TRBV12-3/TRBV12-4	many	TRBD1	CASGTGGLESPLHF	TGTGCCAGCGGGACAGGGGGTTTAGAGTCACCCCTCCACTTT
TRBJ2-5	TRBV2	many	TRBD2	CASSPGGPGETQYF	TGTGCCAGCAGTCCGGGGGGGCCGGGAGAGACCCAGTACTTC
TRBJ2-7	TRBV10-3	once	-	CAISESTAGPYEQYF	TGTGCCATCAGTGAGTCAACGGCAGGACCCTACGAGCAGTACTTC
TRBJ2-7	TRBV20-1	-	TRBD1	CSAQDRPSYEQYF	TGCAGTGCCCAGGACAGGCCCTCCTACGAGCAGTACTTC
TRBJ2-5	TRBV5-1	-	-	CASSFGQAKKETQYF	TGCGCCAGCAGCTTTGGGCAAGCGAAAAAAGAGACCCAGTACTTC
TRBJ1-1	TRBV27	-	-	CASSLSTNMNTEAFF	TGTGCCAGCAGTTTGTCGACAAACATGAACACTGAAGCTTTCTTT
TRBJ2-5	TRBV7-9	few	TRBD2	CASSLGRTSAETQYF	TGTGCCAGCAGCTTAGGAAGGACTAGTGCGGAGACCCAGTACTTC
TRBJ1-1	TRBV6-2/TRBV6-3	-	TRBD1	CASSLFGQGASEAFF	TGTGCCAGCAGTCTGTTCGGACAGGGAGCTTCTGAAGCTTTCTTT
TRBJ2-5	TRBV24-1	many	TRBD1	CATSPQGETQYF	TGTGCCACCAGTCCACAGGGGGAGACCCAGTACTTC
TRBJ1-2	TRBV7-9	many	-	CASSDTGTTSDGYTF	TGTGCCAGCAGCGATACCGGGACAACCTCCGATGGCTACACCTTC
TRBJ1-2	TRBV12-3/TRBV12-4	-	-	CASSPPGVDYGYTF	TGTGCCAGCAGCCCGCCCGGTGTAGACTATGGCTACACCTTC
TRBJ2-7	TRBV28	-	-	CASSFGRKTGEQYF	TGTGCCAGCAGTTTTGGACGTAAGACGGGCGAGCAGTACTTC